This passage covers 12 T cell receptor beta chains from one sample sequenced in a study of cytomegalovirus exposure and HLA in healthy donors. Primers: 60 Vbeta forward and 13 Jbeta reverse. Profiling relied on immunoSEQ multiplex PCR, and the TCRdb table lists in-frame clones only, not all of them. The sample carries 100,000 or so clones, approximately 85% recorded once. The source material was PBMCs. These receptors were obtained from a man in his thirties or forties in good health and CMV-seronegative.

This chain connects TRBV7-9 to TRBJ2-3; D not certain. The CDR3 is made up of 14 amino acids. CDR1 and CDR2 from the germline V gene are SEHNR and FQNEAQ (reference sequence). V gave up 5 bases and J gave up 0 bases, with 9 bases separating them. In DNA, the CDR3 is TGTGCCAGCAGCCCATTAGAAAGCACAGATACGCAGTATTTT. It translates to CASSPLESTDTQYF.

The chain carries TRBV5-4 and TRBJ2-5, with D tentatively TRBD2 (5 bases). The germline V gene encodes CDR1 SGHNT and CDR2 YYREEE (reference sequence). This CDR3 spans 16 amino acids. Trimming removed 1 base from V and 5 bases from J, with 18 bases in between. CDR3 coding DNA: TGTGCCAGCAGCTTGTCTCTTTCGGGGTCGAGGGAGACCCAGTACTTC. It specifies CASSLSLSGSRETQYF. The full variable domain, its missing parts supplied by reference TRBV5-4 and TRBJ2-5, is ETGVTQSPTHLIKTRGQQVTLRCSSQSGHNTVSWYQQALGQGPQFIFQYYREEENGRGNFPPRFSGLQFPNYSSELNVNALELDDSALYLCASSLSLSGSRETQYFGPGTRLLVL.

The V call is TRBV13, the J call TRBJ2-5, with a tentative D call TRBD2 (7 bases). V dropped 3 bases and J dropped 2 bases, with 25 bases sitting between them. This CDR3 comprises 19 residues. Germline CDR1 reads PRHDT; CDR2 reads FYEKMQ (reference sequence). CDR3 nucleotides: TGTGCCAGCAGCTTCCACGTCGGGGGCCTACTAGCGTGGCAAGAGACCCAGTACTTC. Translated, it gives CASSFHVGGLLAWQETQYF.

The rearrangement joins TRBV30 to TRBJ1-2; 7 bases agree with TRBD1. The CDR3 totals 14 residues. The germline V gene encodes CDR1 GTSNPN and CDR2 SVGIG (reference sequence). The V gene end was trimmed by 3 bases and the J gene end by 8 bases; junction bases not matched to a gene: 12. CDR3 in amino acids: CAWRSHRGGRGYTF. In DNA form, the CDR3 reads TGTGCCTGGAGGTCCCATCGAGGGGGCAGAGGCTACACCTTC.

This chain's CDR3 is CASSLAQGNNQPQHF. The CDR3 DNA follows: TGTGCCAGCAGCTTAGCCCAGGGGAACAATCAGCCCCAGCATTTT. The rearrangement uses TRBV7-2 and TRBJ1-5, with D perhaps TRBD1 (6 bases). CDR1 and CDR2 from the germline V gene are SGHTA and FQGNSA. Trimming shortened V by 0 bases and J by 3 bases, and 9 bases separated the two germline ends. The CDR3 length is 15 residues.

The rearrangement uses TRBV19 and TRBJ1-6, with D perhaps matching TRBD1 (6 bases). V lost 7 bases to trimming and J lost 5 bases, with 9 bases between them. Germline CDR1 reads LNHDA; CDR2 reads SQIVND (reference sequence). The CDR3 loop spans 13 amino acids. This CDR3 is CASTDRNNSPLHF. The CDR3 DNA reads TGTGCCAGTACGGACAGAAATAATTCACCCCTCCACTTT.

The gene calls are TRBV18 and TRBJ1-2; maybe TRBD1 (5 bases). The V and J ends lost 8 bases and 4 bases respectively, with 17 bases between them. The CDR3 totals 14 residues. Germline V gene sequence: CDR1 KGHSH, CDR2 LQKENI. The CDR3 coding sequence is TGTGCCAGCGCCGACAGCCCAAGATCCTATGGCTACACCTTC. It codes for CASADSPRSYGYTF.

The chain carries TRBV4-1 and TRBJ2-7, with 10 positions matching TRBD2. The CDR3 has 14 amino acids. Germline-derived CDR1 and CDR2 are MGHRA and YSYEKL. V dropped 4 bases and J dropped 3; count of bases not matched to a gene: 3. The CDR3 nucleotides read TGCGCCAGCAGCCTAGCGGGGGGCCTCTACGAGCAGTACTTC. Translation: CASSLAGGLYEQYF.

The rearrangement links TRBV27 to TRBJ1-5; no definite D call. The V and J ends lost 7 bases and 4 bases respectively, with 14 bases between them. Germline V gene lookup returns CDR1 MNHEY and CDR2 SMNVEV (reference sequence). The CDR3 is 14 residues long. CDR3: CASNLRWSNQPQHF. Here the CDR3 DNA reads TGTGCCAGCAATCTGCGGTGGTCGAATCAGCCCCAGCATTTT.

The chain uses TRBV4-3 and TRBJ2-2; 9 positions match TRBD1. Per the germline V gene, CDR1 is LGHNA and CDR2 is YSLEER. V lost 0 bases to trimming and J lost 2 bases; unmatched junction nucleotides: 13. The CDR3 runs 20 residues. This chain's CDR3 is CASSQDYRAGTGLNTGELFF. Written as DNA, the CDR3 is TGCGCCAGCAGCCAAGATTATAGGGCGGGGACAGGGTTAAACACCGGGGAGCTGTTTTTT.

This clone was found a few times. This CDR3 is CASSSNPRGDTQYF. DNA for the CDR3: TGTGCCAGCAGCTCAAACCCGCGGGGAGATACGCAGTATTTT. The V call is TRBV14, the J call TRBJ2-3; D possibly corresponds to TRBD2 (6 bases). This CDR3 spans 14 amino acids. Germline V lookup: CDR1 SGHDN, CDR2 FVKESK. Trimming removed 5 bases from V and 5 bases from J, with 14 bases in between.

The V call is TRBV7-8, the J call TRBJ1-1; no reliable D call. The CDR3 has 13 residues. Germline V gene sequence: CDR1 SGHVS, CDR2 FQNEAQ. V lost 1 base and J lost 6, with 9 bases in between. The CDR3 DNA sequence: TGTGCCAGCAGCTTAGGGAGGGTACCTGAAGCTTTCTTT. This translates into CASSLGRVPEAFF.